The 2 T cell receptor beta chains below were found in one sample sequenced in a study of technical replicates of blood from a few donors. Clones were sequenced by immunoSEQ multiplex PCR, and TCRdb holds only the in-frame ones, with some missing. The sample has about 94,000 clones, roughly 96% seen once. The sample consisted of T cells isolated from PBMCs. Every receptor here comes from a human donor in good health.

This sequence joins TRBV5-5 and TRBJ2-7; perhaps TRBD2 as D (7 bases). The V gene lost 2 bases and the J gene lost 0 bases, with 12 bases spanning the gap. Germline CDR1 and CDR2: SGHKS and YYEKEE (reference sequence). CDR3 length: 15 residues. The CDR3 coding sequence is TGTGCCAGCAGCTTTGGGGGGGCCTTCTCCTACGAGCAGTACTTC. Amino acids: CASSFGGAFSYEQYF.

This chain joins TRBV5-1 and TRBJ2-7; D is perhaps TRBD1 (6 bases). The V gene's germline CDR1 is SGHRS and CDR2 YFSETQ. The V end lost 0 bases, the J end lost 0 bases, and 13 bases lay between the germline ends. The CDR3 covers 16 residues. The CDR3 sequence is CASSLGYRDASYEQYF. In nucleotides, the CDR3 is TGCGCCAGCAGCTTGGGCTACAGGGACGCCTCCTACGAGCAGTACTTC.